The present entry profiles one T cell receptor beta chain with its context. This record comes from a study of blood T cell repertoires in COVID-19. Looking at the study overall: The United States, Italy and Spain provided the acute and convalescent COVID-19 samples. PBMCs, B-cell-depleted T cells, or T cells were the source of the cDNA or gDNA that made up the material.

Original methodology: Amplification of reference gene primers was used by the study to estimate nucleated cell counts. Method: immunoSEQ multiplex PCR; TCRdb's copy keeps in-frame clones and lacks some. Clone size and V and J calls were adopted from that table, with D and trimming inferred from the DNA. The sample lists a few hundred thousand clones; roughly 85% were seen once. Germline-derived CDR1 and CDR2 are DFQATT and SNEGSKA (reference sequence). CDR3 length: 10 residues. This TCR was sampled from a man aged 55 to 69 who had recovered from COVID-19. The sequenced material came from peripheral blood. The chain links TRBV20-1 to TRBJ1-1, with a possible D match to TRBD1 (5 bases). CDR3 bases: TGCAAGGGGTTTGACACTGAAGCTTTCTTT. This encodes CKGFDTEAFF.